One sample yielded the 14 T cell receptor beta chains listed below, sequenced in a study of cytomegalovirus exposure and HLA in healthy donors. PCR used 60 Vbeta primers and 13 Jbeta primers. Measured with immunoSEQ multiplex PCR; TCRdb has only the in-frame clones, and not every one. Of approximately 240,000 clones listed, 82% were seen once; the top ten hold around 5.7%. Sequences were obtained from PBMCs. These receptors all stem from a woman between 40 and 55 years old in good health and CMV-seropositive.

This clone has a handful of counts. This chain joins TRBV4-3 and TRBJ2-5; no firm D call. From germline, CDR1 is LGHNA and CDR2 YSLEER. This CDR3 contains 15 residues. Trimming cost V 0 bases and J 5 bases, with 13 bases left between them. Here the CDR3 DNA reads TGCGCCAGCAGCCAAGATGTCGGGTTTGGGGAGACCCAGTACTTC. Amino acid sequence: CASSQDVGFGETQYF.

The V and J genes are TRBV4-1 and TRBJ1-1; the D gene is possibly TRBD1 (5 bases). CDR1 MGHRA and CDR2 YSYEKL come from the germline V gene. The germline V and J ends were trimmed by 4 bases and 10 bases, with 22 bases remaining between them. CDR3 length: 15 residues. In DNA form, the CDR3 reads TGCGCCAGCAGCCCCGGGACTGCAGATTACCACGGAGCTTTCTTT. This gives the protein CASSPGTADYHGAFF.

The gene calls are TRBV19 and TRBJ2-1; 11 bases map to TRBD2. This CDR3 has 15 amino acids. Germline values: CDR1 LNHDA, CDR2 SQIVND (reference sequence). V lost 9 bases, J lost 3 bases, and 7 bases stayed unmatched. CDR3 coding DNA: TGTGCCAGCGGGACTAGCGGACATCGCTACAATGAGCAGTTCTTC. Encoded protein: CASGTSGHRYNEQFF.

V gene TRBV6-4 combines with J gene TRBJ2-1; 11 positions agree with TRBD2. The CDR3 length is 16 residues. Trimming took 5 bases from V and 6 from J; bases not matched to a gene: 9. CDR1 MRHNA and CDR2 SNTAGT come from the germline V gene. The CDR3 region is CASSPEGGLAANEQFF. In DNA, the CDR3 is TGTGCCAGCAGTCCGGAGGGGGGACTAGCGGCCAATGAGCAGTTCTTC.

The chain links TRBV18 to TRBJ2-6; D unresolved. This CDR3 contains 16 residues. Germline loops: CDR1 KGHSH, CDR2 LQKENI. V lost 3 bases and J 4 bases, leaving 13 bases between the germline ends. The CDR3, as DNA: TGTGCCAGCTCACCTGTCGGCGGCTCGGGGGCCAACGTCCTGACTTTC. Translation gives CASSPVGGSGANVLTF.

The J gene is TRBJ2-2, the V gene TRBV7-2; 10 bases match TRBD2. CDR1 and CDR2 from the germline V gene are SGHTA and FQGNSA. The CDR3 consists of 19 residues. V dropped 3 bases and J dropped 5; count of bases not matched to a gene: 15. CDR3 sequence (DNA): TGTGCCAGCAGCTTGCGGGGTAGCGGGGGGACTCTAGGGACCGGGGAGCTGTTTTTT. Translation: CASSLRGSGGTLGTGELFF.

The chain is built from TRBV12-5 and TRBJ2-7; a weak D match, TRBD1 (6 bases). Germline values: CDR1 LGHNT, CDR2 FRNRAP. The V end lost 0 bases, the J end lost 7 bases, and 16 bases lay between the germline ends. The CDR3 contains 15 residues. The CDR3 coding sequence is TGTGCTAGTGGTTTGGTACGCAACAGGGCGGGTGAGCAGTACTTC. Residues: CASGLVRNRAGEQYF.

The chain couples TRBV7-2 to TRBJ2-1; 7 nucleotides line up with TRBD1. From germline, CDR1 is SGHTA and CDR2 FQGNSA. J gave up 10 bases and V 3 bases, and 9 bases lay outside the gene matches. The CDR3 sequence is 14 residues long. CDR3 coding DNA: TGTGCCAGCAGCTTTAAGACAGGGTCAGGGGAGCAGTTCTTC. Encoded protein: CASSFKTGSGEQFF.

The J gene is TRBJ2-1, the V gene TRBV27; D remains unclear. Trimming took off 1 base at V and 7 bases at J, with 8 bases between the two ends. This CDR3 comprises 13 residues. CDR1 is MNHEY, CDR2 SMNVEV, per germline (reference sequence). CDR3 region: CASSLLAANEQFF. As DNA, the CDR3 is TGTGCCAGCAGTTTATTAGCTGCGAATGAGCAGTTCTTC.

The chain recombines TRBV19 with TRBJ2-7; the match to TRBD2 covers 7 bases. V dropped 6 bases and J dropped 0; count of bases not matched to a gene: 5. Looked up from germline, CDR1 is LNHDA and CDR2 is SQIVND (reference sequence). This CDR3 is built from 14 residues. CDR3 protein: CASSDSSGSYEQYF. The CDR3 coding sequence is TGTGCCAGTAGCGATTCTAGCGGCTCCTACGAGCAGTACTTC.

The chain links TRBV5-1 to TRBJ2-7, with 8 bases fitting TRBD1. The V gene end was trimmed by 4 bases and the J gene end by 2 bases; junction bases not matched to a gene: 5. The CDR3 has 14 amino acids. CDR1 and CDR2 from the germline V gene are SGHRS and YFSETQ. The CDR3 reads CASSQTGVAYEQYF. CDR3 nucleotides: TGCGCCAGCAGCCAGACAGGGGTGGCCTACGAGCAGTACTTC.

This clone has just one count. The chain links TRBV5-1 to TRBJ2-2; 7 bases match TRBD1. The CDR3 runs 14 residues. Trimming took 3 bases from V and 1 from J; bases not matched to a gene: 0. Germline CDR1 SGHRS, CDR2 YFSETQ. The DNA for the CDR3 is TGCGCCAGCAGCTGGACAGGGAACACCGGGGAGCTGTTTTTT. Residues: CASSWTGNTGELFF.

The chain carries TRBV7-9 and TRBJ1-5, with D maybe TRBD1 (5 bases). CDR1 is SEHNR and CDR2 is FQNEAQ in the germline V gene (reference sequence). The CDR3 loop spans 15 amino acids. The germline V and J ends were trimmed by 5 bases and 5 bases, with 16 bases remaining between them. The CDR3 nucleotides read TGTGCCAGCAGCCACGACAGAGAAAGATATCAGCCCCAGCATTTT. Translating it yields CASSHDRERYQPQHF.

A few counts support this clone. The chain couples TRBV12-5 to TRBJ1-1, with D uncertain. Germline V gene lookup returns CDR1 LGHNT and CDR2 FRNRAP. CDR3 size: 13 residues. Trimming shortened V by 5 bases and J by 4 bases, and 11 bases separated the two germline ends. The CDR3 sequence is CASGNGRGTEAFF. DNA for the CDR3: TGTGCTAGTGGTAATGGCAGAGGCACTGAAGCTTTCTTT.